This T cell receptor beta chain was sequenced during a study of blood T cells in healthy people across ages (dated by TCRdb to about 2015). Regarding the research as a whole: In model experiments, template switching captured roughly one uniquely barcoded TCR beta cDNA molecule for every two T cells. To track age-related changes in TCR beta repertoire diversity, the study relied on deep sequencing normalized with unique cDNA molecular identifiers. Donors were grouped into four age groups: young (average roughly 15 years), middle-aged (39), aged (around 62) and long-lived (just over 80). To avoid experimental bias, donors of different ages were randomly spread across the sequencing lanes. For two donors (one aged 18 to 30 and one aged 80 or older), the study analyzed two additional independent replicas of 1 million unique cDNA reads from the same blood draw. Broad study findings and their caveats: Total diversity estimates from one million sequenced T cells were considered lower bounds and underestimates. The long-lived group showed more naive CD4+ T cells, fewer expanded clones and increased TCR diversity than the aged group, suggesting age selection. Because donor CMV infection status was unknown, age-related changes in expanded clonotypes were potentially confounded. As age increased, observed TCR beta diversity per million T cells dropped in a roughly linear way, and a significant reduction was already evident by age roughly 36. Bulk unsorted PBMC profiling prevented conclusive comparison of naive and antigen-experienced compartments. Observed TCR beta diversity correlated strongly with the percentage of naive T cells measured by flow cytometry.

Library generation was performed with 5' RACE. Reads for this sample came from an Illumina HiSeq 2500. A second 7 to 11 cycle PCR used a sample-barcoded 5' primer and a J-beta primer mix. A unique molecular identifier was introduced onto each TCR beta cDNA molecule by a template-switch 5' adaptor carrying 12 random nucleotides. Each sample yielded at least 2.5 million CDR3-containing paired-end reads. First-strand cDNA synthesis was performed from all RNA using the Mint cDNA synthesis kit, with priming by a TRBC-specific oligonucleotide. After uracil-DNA glycosylase treatment, a first 18-cycle PCR used universal primers M1SS and BC2_uni_R on all cDNA. For the original study's pipeline: For normalization, 1 million high-quality reads, each with a distinct molecular identifier, were randomly selected from each sample. Reads sharing molecular identifiers were discarded rather than binned into consensus sequences. CDR3 identification, clonotype clustering and error correction used MiTCR with a Q25 quality threshold and the strictest error-elimination algorithm. A nonparametric unseen species model using Euler transformation provided a lower-bound estimate of total TCR beta diversity. TCRdb's own reprocessing of the public reads used fastp at Q25 and MiXCR and kept productive beta chains. Entries are consolidated by CDR3 protein sequence, retaining the most common genes and DNA. TCRdb assigned the V and J calls; the authors' analysis was not used. The sample includes some 860,000 distinct CDR3 sequences, with approximately 53% observed a single time. Roughly 24% of the sample belongs to the ten largest clones.

In this sample, this clonotype turned up a few times. It lacks a known antigen. Per-base quality was not reported, and no clone a single base away is much larger than it. The donors were roughly 39 Caucasian individuals from Russia, aged roughly 6 to 100 years, who were systemically healthy. Around 10 milliliters of peripheral blood were collected from each donor into EDTA-treated Vacutainer tubes. Ficoll-Paque density-gradient centrifugation was used to isolate PBMCs, with at least 6.5 million obtained per sample. Trizol reagent was used to extract total RNA from the PBMCs, yielding at least 5.5 micrograms per sample. For every donor, flow cytometry on a PBMC aliquot measured the percentage of naive CD45RAhigh/CD27high T cells. The specimen sequenced was blood. This clonotype originated in a middle-aged man in good health.

In nucleotide form, the sequence is TGTGCCAGCAGTTTAGGCAGGATTAATCAGCCCCAGCATTTT. Its protein reads: CASSLGRINQPQHF. The chain links TRBV3-1 with TRBJ1-5, with the D segment identity uncertain. Deletion took 6 bases off V and 4 bases off J, with a span of 13 bases between the germline ends. The cysteine opens and the phenylalanine closes a CDR3 of 14 amino acids. CDR3 DNA only is kept here, 42 bases in frame from base 1. CDR1 and CDR2, looked up from the germline V gene (reference sequence), are LGHDT and YNNKEL.